The entry below describes one T cell receptor beta chain. Its matching antigen is unknown. The data are from a study of response to subunit inactivated influenza vaccine. Whole-study findings and limits: There was a suggestion from the authors that each seasonal influenza vaccination recruits few new T cells.

TCRdb called the RT-PCR reads again in MiXCR, with one record for every CDR3 protein. The sample gives 550,000 to 600,000 distinct CDR3 sequences, 12% of which show up once; roughly 10% is in the top ten. Trimming stripped 7 bases from V and 3 bases from J, with 18 bases between. The CDR3 runs to 15 residues. The clonotype was recovered from a man in his fifties who received an inactivated influenza vaccine. The chain couples TRBV12-3 or TRBV12-4 to TRBJ1-2, with D possibly matching TRBD1 (6 bases). This specimen was PBMCs from blood, taken on the day of vaccination. Here the CDR3 reads CASKFIGGEYYGYTF. DNA for the CDR3: TGTGCCAGCAAATTTATCGGGGGCGAATACTATGGCTACACCTTC.